A selection of T cell receptor beta chains follows, all from one sample in a study of beta chain features in type 1 diabetes. Assay used: immunoSEQ multiplex PCR; TCRdb lists only in-frame clones, some missing. The sample shows approximately 400,000 clones, approximately 15% of them seen only once. The sequenced sample consisted of naive CD4+ T cells from blood. Receptors were obtained from a woman younger than 35 in good health. The CDR3 runs from the conserved cysteine through the conserved F or W. A D gene is named only where the DNA matches it firmly. The listing skips clone size in some rows; elsewhere it reads once, few, many or a size class.

d_gene	v_gene	j_gene	abundance	CDR3nt	CDR3aa
-	TRBV5-6	TRBJ1-1	few	TGTGCCAGCAGAATTTGGGGGCACACTGAAGCTTTCTTT	CASRIWGHTEAFF
TRBD1	TRBV30	TRBJ1-1	few	TGTGCCTGGAGTCACGGACAGGGAAGGGGTGGTGAAGCTTTCTTT	CAWSHGQGRGGEAFF
-	TRBV5-4	TRBJ2-4	-	TGTGCCAGCAGCTTTCTGGAGGGGATAGCCAAAAACATTCAGTACTTC	CASSFLEGIAKNIQYF
-	TRBV28	TRBJ2-2	-	TGTGCCAGCAGGGGTGAGGGCTTCACCGGGGAGCTGTTTTTT	CASRGEGFTGELFF
-	TRBV7-9	TRBJ2-7	-	TGTGCCAGCAGCCCCCGACAGGACGCCTACGAGCAGTACTTC	CASSPRQDAYEQYF
-	TRBV21-1	TRBJ2-6	-	TGTGCCAGCAGCAGAAAACAGGGGCCATTTTACTCTGGGGCCAACGTCCTGACTTTC	CASSRKQGPFYSGANVLTF
TRBD1	TRBV25-1	TRBJ2-1	-	TGTGCCAGCAGTGACCCGGGACAGCACTACAATGAGCAGTTCTTC	CASSDPGQHYNEQFF
-	TRBV30	TRBJ1-4	-	TGTGCCTGGAGTGTAGGGGCTAATGAAAAACTGTTTTTT	CAWSVGANEKLFF
TRBD2	TRBV13	TRBJ2-1	-	TGTGCCAGCAGCCCATCAGGGACTAGATGGGTCAATGAGCAGTTCTTC	CASSPSGTRWVNEQFF
TRBD2	TRBV29-1	TRBJ2-1	-	TGCAGCGCAGCGGGGGGGGGCTACAATGAGCAGTTCTTC	CSAAGGGYNEQFF
-	TRBV7-2	TRBJ1-2	-	TGTGCCAGCAGCAAAGGGGGGGTTACCTATGGCTACACCTTC	CASSKGGVTYGYTF
TRBD1	TRBV19	TRBJ2-5	-	TGTGCCAGTAGTAGAACAGGACAGGTCCAAGAGACCCAGTACTTC	CASSRTGQVQETQYF
-	TRBV5-4	TRBJ1-2	few	TGTGCCAGCAACTTAGACATGGTCTATGGCTACACCTTC	CASNLDMVYGYTF
TRBD1	TRBV7-9	TRBJ1-2	-	TGTGCCAGCAGCAGGGACAGGAACTATGGCTACACCTTC	CASSRDRNYGYTF
-	TRBV23-1	TRBJ1-2	-	TGCGCCAGCCCCATGAGTCTAAGCTATGGCTACACCTTC	CASPMSLSYGYTF
-	TRBV19	TRBJ2-7	few	TGTGCCAGTAGTAGTGCGGGAAGCTCCTACGAGCAGTACTTC	CASSSAGSSYEQYF
-	TRBV5-1	TRBJ1-1	-	TGCGCCAGCAGCTTGGGATCTGGGGGCGCAATAGTCACTGAAGCTTTCTTT	CASSLGSGGAIVTEAFF
-	TRBV7-9	TRBJ2-1	-	TGTGCCAGCAGACGGTACAATGAGCAGTTCTTC	CASRRYNEQFF
-	TRBV30	TRBJ1-5	-	TGTGCCTGGAACCTCCGGGGGGGCAATCAGCCCCAGCATTTT	CAWNLRGGNQPQHF
-	TRBV7-2	TRBJ2-4	-	TGTGCCAGCAGCTCCCAAAATAGGGAGGTCACAAACATTCAGTACTTC	CASSSQNREVTNIQYF
-	TRBV14	TRBJ1-1	-	TGTGCCAGCAGTCCCGTTGGGACAATAATGAACACTGAAGCTTTCTTT	CASSPVGTIMNTEAFF
-	TRBV6-5	TRBJ2-2	-	TGTGCCAGTACCCAACAAGGAGGAGGGGAGCTGTTTTTT	CASTQQGGGELFF
-	TRBV16	TRBJ1-2	-	TGTGCCAGCAGCCCCGACTCCGATGGCTACACCTTC	CASSPDSDGYTF
-	TRBV11-2	TRBJ1-1	-	TGTGCCAGCAGCTTAGTAGGTACAGGAAACACTGAAGCTTTCTTT	CASSLVGTGNTEAFF
-	TRBV7-9	TRBJ1-3	-	TGTGCCAGCAGCTTAAGTCCAGGCGAAAACACCATATATTTT	CASSLSPGENTIYF
-	TRBV30	TRBJ1-5	few	TGTGCCTGGAGAGCCAGAGGGCAGCCCCAGCATTTT	CAWRARGQPQHF
-	TRBV7-2	TRBJ1-5	few	TGTGCCAGCAGCTTAGGTCGTGTTAATCAGCCCCAGCATTTT	CASSLGRVNQPQHF
-	TRBV6-6	TRBJ1-5	-	TGTGCCAGCAGTTACTTCGGGGACACGGAGAAGCCCCAGCATTTT	CASSYFGDTEKPQHF
TRBD1	TRBV5-6	TRBJ2-3	few	TGTGCCAGCAGCTTCGGACAGGCCACAGATACGCAGTATTTT	CASSFGQATDTQYF
-	TRBV27	TRBJ2-1	-	TGTGCCAGCAGCCCCCGTAGGAGCTCCTACAATGAGCAGTTCTTC	CASSPRRSSYNEQFF
-	TRBV28	TRBJ1-1	few	TGTGCCAGCAGTTCCCCAGGGAAAGCGCAGAACACTGAAGCTTTCTTT	CASSSPGKAQNTEAFF
TRBD1	TRBV28	TRBJ2-1	few	TGTGCCAGCAGTCGCAGGGGGAGCGGTAGCAATGAGCAGTTCTTC	CASSRRGSGSNEQFF
TRBD2	TRBV5-1	TRBJ2-1	few	TGCGCCAGCAGCTTGGAGGGACTAGCGGGAGTAGGTTACAATGAGCAGTTCTTC	CASSLEGLAGVGYNEQFF
-	TRBV19	TRBJ2-1	-	TGTGCCAGTAACGCCCTACAGGGTAGTAAGGGTGAGCAGTTCTTC	CASNALQGSKGEQFF
-	TRBV10-3	TRBJ1-5	few	TGTGCCATCAGTGGACAGAGCAATCAGCCCCAGCATTTT	CAISGQSNQPQHF
-	TRBV4-1	TRBJ1-4	-	TGCGCCAGCACCCTACCCCGGCCGGCAGGAACTTCAACTAATGAAAAACTGTTTTTT	CASTLPRPAGTSTNEKLFF
-	TRBV5-1	TRBJ2-4	-	TGCGCCAGCAGCCCATTAGCGGAACTAGCCAAAAACATTCAGTACTTC	CASSPLAELAKNIQYF
-	TRBV25-1	TRBJ2-5	-	TGTGCCAGCAGTGAGGGCCCTGGCGGGACGGGAGAGACCCAGTACTTC	CASSEGPGGTGETQYF
-	TRBV30	TRBJ1-2	-	TGTGCCTGGAGTGGTTCGGGAGTTTATGGCTACACCTTC	CAWSGSGVYGYTF
-	TRBV6-5	TRBJ1-1	-	TGTGCCAGCAGTTCGACGAGGGGGTTGAACACTGAAGCTTTCTTT	CASSSTRGLNTEAFF
-	TRBV7-2	TRBJ2-3	few	TGTGCCAGCAGCTTGGCAGAAGATACGCAGTATTTT	CASSLAEDTQYF
TRBD1	TRBV29-1	TRBJ1-2	few	TGCAGCGTTGGTCGACAGGGGGCGGGTGGCTACACCTTC	CSVGRQGAGGYTF
-	TRBV29-1	TRBJ1-1	few	TGCAGCGGCGCGGGGGGGAACACTGAAGCTTTCTTT	CSGAGGNTEAFF
-	TRBV30	TRBJ1-5	-	TGTGCCTGGAGTGTACAAACTGGGTCGGGTCAGCCCCAGCATTTT	CAWSVQTGSGQPQHF
-	TRBV5-1	TRBJ2-3	few	TGCGCCAGCAGCCGACTGGGCGGGGACTCCAGCACAGATACGCAGTATTTT	CASSRLGGDSSTDTQYF
TRBD1	TRBV7-9	TRBJ1-1	once	TGTGCCAGCAGCTCGCGGACAGGCTCCCACACTGAAGCTTTCTTT	CASSSRTGSHTEAFF
-	TRBV5-1	TRBJ2-2	-	TGCGCCAGCCAAGAGACAGTTAACACCGGGGAGCTGTTTTTT	CASQETVNTGELFF
TRBD1	TRBV7-9	TRBJ2-3	-	TGTGCCAGCAGCTCACTCCTAGGACAGGGCACAGATACGCAGTATTTT	CASSSLLGQGTDTQYF
TRBD2	TRBV7-4	TRBJ2-7	few	TGTGCCAGCAGCTTTTGGACTAGTCTCTACGAGCAGTACTTC	CASSFWTSLYEQYF
-	TRBV28	TRBJ1-2	-	TGTGCCAGCAGTTTGGAGCTATCTAACTATGGCTACACCTTC	CASSLELSNYGYTF
TRBD1	TRBV30	TRBJ1-5	-	TGTGCCTGGGCCCCGGGACAGGGCTTTTCTCAGCCCCAGCATTTT	CAWAPGQGFSQPQHF